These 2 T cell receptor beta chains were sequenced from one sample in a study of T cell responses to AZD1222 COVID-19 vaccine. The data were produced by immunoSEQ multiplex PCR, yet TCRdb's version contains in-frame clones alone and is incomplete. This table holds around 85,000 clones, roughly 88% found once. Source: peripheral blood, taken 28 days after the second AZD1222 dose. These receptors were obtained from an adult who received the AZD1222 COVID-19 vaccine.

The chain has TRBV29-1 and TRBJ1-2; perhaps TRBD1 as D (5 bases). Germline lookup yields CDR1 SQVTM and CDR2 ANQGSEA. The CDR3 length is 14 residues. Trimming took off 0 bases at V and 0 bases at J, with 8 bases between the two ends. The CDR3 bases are TGCAGCGTTGAAGACAGGGCCACTAACTATGGCTACACCTTC. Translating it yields CSVEDRATNYGYTF.

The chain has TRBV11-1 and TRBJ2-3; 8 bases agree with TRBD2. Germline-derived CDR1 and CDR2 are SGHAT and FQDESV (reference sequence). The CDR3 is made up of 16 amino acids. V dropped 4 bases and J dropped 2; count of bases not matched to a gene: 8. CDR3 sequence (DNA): TGTGCCAGCAGCTCGCCTCTAGCGGGCTACACAGATACGCAGTATTTT. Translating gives CASSSPLAGYTDTQYF.